The 30 T cell receptor beta chains below come from one sample, sequenced in a study of shared clonotypes between healthy human individuals. Only in-frame clones appear in the TCRdb table, and some are missing; sequencing was by immunoSEQ multiplex PCR. The sample lists a few hundred thousand clones; around 77% were seen once. What was sequenced was PBMCs. All receptors come from a woman aged 40 to 49 in good health. Some clones in this sample may be carry-over from other donors' samples.

The CDR3 nucleotides are TGTGCCAGCAGCTTAGCGAGTGAGCAGTTCTTC. Translating it yields CASSLASEQFF. This chain links TRBV7-8 with TRBJ2-1; no definite D call. Trimming shortened V by 0 bases and J by 9 bases, and 3 bases separated the two germline ends. The length of the CDR3 is 11 residues. CDR1 and CDR2 (germline): SGHVS, FQNEAQ.

This clone was counted at least ten times. The V call is TRBV2, the J call TRBJ2-1; D is tentatively TRBD1 or TRBD2 (5 bases each). With 2 bases removed from V and 5 bases from J, the gap between germline ends came to 10 bases. The CDR3 runs 14 residues. Germline V gives CDR1 SNHLY, CDR2 FYNNEI. Here the CDR3 reads CASSEWDADNEQFF. The CDR3 DNA is TGTGCCAGCAGTGAATGGGACGCGGACAATGAGCAGTTCTTC.

The chain combines TRBV19 with TRBJ2-5; D possibly corresponds to TRBD2 (5 bases). Germline lookup yields CDR1 LNHDA and CDR2 SQIVND (reference sequence). V was cut by 3 bases and J by 3 bases, with 5 bases left in between. This CDR3 region has 12 residues. CDR3 sequence: CASSIGEETQYF. The DNA for the CDR3 is TGTGCCAGTAGTATCGGGGAAGAGACCCAGTACTTC. The complete variable domain, with remaining parts taken from reference TRBV19 and TRBJ2-5, reads DGGITQSPKYLFRKEGQNVTLSCEQNLNHDAMYWYRQDPGQGLRLIYYSQIVNDFQKGDIAEGYSVSREKKESFPLTVTSAQKNPTAFYLCASSIGEETQYFGPGTRLLVL.

A note on this clone: The same CDR3 can be traced to other DNA sequences in this sample. The chain has TRBV27 and TRBJ1-1; D gene uncertain. V lost 3 bases and J lost 1, with 6 bases in between. The length of the CDR3 is 13 residues. Germline CDR1 is MNHEY and CDR2 is SMNVEV (reference sequence). CDR3 region: CASSLGRNTEAFF. CDR3 DNA: TGTGCCAGCAGTTTGGGTAGGAACACTGAAGCTTTCTTT.

With respect to this clone: This probably arose from a read error, given a far larger clone one base away. The rearrangement links TRBV28 to TRBJ2-7; D gene uncertain. Trimming pared 4 bases from V and 6 bases from J, leaving 16 bases between. Per the germline V gene, CDR1 is MDHEN and CDR2 is SYDVKM. This CDR3 contains 14 residues. The DNA of the CDR3 is TGTGCCAGCAGTTCAATGAAGTTTTACAGCGAGCAGTACTTC. Translation: CASSSMKFYSEQYF.

Points on this clone: This likely stems from a read error, as it lies one base from a far larger clone. For the CDR3, the DNA is TGTGCCAGCAGTTTCCTCGGGGAGGCCCAGTACTTC. This encodes CASSFLGEAQYF. The V gene is TRBV27, the J gene TRBJ2-5; a possible D gene is TRBD2 (6 bases). The CDR3 consists of 12 residues. Looked up from germline, CDR1 is MNHEY and CDR2 is SMNVEV (reference sequence). Trimming stripped 3 bases from V and 9 bases from J, with 11 bases between.

This rearrangement joins TRBV19 to TRBJ2-1; D unresolved. The CDR3 sequence is 13 residues long. V lost 8 bases and J 4 bases, leaving 12 bases between the germline ends. Germline CDR1 reads LNHDA; CDR2 reads SQIVND (reference sequence). The CDR3 coding sequence is TGTGCCAGTGGAAGGGCACGATACAATGAGCAGTTCTTC. Translating gives CASGRARYNEQFF.

Comment on this clone: This sequence is one base from a far larger clone and is likely a read error. The sample contains more than one DNA sequence encoding this CDR3. This rearrangement joins TRBV30 to TRBJ2-1; 13 bases agree with TRBD2. The CDR3 totals 15 residues. The germline CDR1 and CDR2 sequences are GTSNPN and SVGIG (reference sequence). The CDR3 sequence: CACQGTSGTYNEQFF. CDR3 DNA: TGTGCGTGCCAAGGGACTAGCGGGACTTACAATGAGCAGTTCTTC. Full variable domain (remainder filled in from reference TRBV30 and TRBJ2-1): SQTIHQWPATLVQPVGSPLSLECTVEGTSNPNLYWYRQAAGRGLQLLFYSVGIGQISSEVPQNLSASRPQDRQFILSSKKLLLSDSGFYLCACQGTSGTYNEQFFGPGTRLTVL.

For this clone: With a much larger clone just one base away, this may be a read error. At the DNA level, this CDR3 is encoded by other sequences in the same sample as well. The V gene is TRBV5-1, the J gene TRBJ2-2; TRBD2 matches at 7 bases. Germline V lookup: CDR1 SGHRS, CDR2 YFSETQ. This CDR3 has 20 amino acids. The CDR3 DNA reads TGCGCCAGCAGCCGCTCTAGCGGACCACTACTACCATCGAACACCGGGGAGCTGTTCTTT. Amino acid sequence: CASSRSSGPLLPSNTGELFF.

The chain uses TRBV28 and TRBJ2-1; possibly TRBD1 or TRBD2 for D (6 bases each). Germline assignment: CDR1 MDHEN and CDR2 SYDVKM. There are 16 residues in the CDR3. V dropped 6 bases and J dropped 0 bases, with 15 bases sitting between them. CDR3 region: CASSVGGLGSYNEQFF. CDR3 sequence (DNA): TGTGCCAGCAGCGTAGGGGGGCTGGGCTCCTACAATGAGCAGTTCTTC. Supplemented by reference TRBV28 and TRBJ2-1, the full variable domain reads DVKVTQSSRYLVKRTGEKVFLECVQDMDHENMFWYRQDPGLGLRLIYFSYDVKMKEKGDIPEGYSVSREKKERFSLILESASTNQTSMYLCASSVGGLGSYNEQFFGPGTRLTVL.

In this sample, this clone turned up once. The rearrangement links TRBV7-2 to TRBJ1-2; the D is unclear. The CDR3 covers 16 residues. V was pared by 5 bases and J by 3 bases, with 19 bases between. From germline, CDR1 is SGHTA and CDR2 FQGNSA. The CDR3 sequence is CASSPYRVQVDYGYTF. As DNA, the CDR3 is TGTGCCAGCAGCCCCTATAGAGTTCAGGTGGACTATGGCTACACCTTC.

The chain links TRBV11-1 to TRBJ2-3; D perhaps matches TRBD1 (5 bases). Germline-derived CDR1 and CDR2 are SGHAT and FQDESV (reference sequence). The CDR3 runs to 13 residues. The V gene lost 2 bases and the J gene lost 5 bases, with 8 bases spanning the gap. The DNA for the CDR3 is TGTGCCAGCAGCTTAAGGGGCCTAGATACGCAGTATTTT. Translation: CASSLRGLDTQYF.

With regard to this clone: A read error is the likely source, as a far larger clone sits one nucleotide away. This sequence joins TRBV29-1 and TRBJ1-2; D gene uncertain. Germline V gene lookup returns CDR1 SQVTM and CDR2 ANQGSEA. CDR3 length: 11 amino acids. Trimming shortened V by 7 bases and J by 4 bases, and 10 bases separated the two germline ends. CDR3 sequence reads: CSESSSYGYTF. CDR3 DNA sequence: TGCAGCGAGTCCTCAAGCTATGGCTACACCTTC.

The J gene is TRBJ2-5, the V gene TRBV2; 8 positions agree with TRBD1. V lost 10 bases to trimming and J lost 1 base; unmatched junction nucleotides: 5. From germline, CDR1 is SNHLY and CDR2 FYNNEI. This CDR3 comprises 13 residues. CDR3 loop: CATSRGLQETQYF. In nucleotides, the CDR3 is TGTGCCACTTCCAGGGGGCTCCAAGAGACCCAGTACTTC.

The chain recombines TRBV28 with TRBJ2-7; 7 bases fit TRBD2. CDR3 size: 15 residues. Germline V lookup: CDR1 MDHEN, CDR2 SYDVKM. V lost 3 bases, J lost 0 bases, and 5 bases stayed unmatched. The CDR3 DNA follows: TGTGCCAGCAGTTTGCTAAGCGGGGTCTCCTACGAGCAGTACTTC. It is translated as CASSLLSGVSYEQYF.

The chain combines TRBV28 with TRBJ2-1; 11 positions agree with TRBD2. This CDR3 spans 17 amino acids. V lost 7 bases to trimming and J lost 7 bases; unmatched junction nucleotides: 15. Per germline, CDR1 MDHEN and CDR2 SYDVKM. Here the CDR3 DNA reads TGTGCCAGCATTGCGACTAGCGGGACAGATGGGCGGAATGAGCAGTTCTTC. As protein: CASIATSGTDGRNEQFF. Looking up the rest from reference TRBV28 and TRBJ2-1 gives the full variable domain: DVKVTQSSRYLVKRTGEKVFLECVQDMDHENMFWYRQDPGLGLRLIYFSYDVKMKEKGDIPEGYSVSREKKERFSLILESASTNQTSMYLCASIATSGTDGRNEQFFGPGTRLTVL.

V is TRBV11-3 and J is TRBJ2-1, with TRBD1 identical over 8 bases. Germline V gene sequence: CDR1 SGHNT, CDR2 YENEEA. The CDR3 has 14 residues. J was trimmed by 1 base and V by 5 bases; bases with no gene match: 1. CDR3: CASSRTGSYNEQFF. CDR3 coding DNA: TGTGCCAGCAGCCGGACAGGGTCCTACAATGAGCAGTTCTTC.

The J gene is TRBJ2-5, the V gene TRBV30; D gene unclear. Germline CDR1 GTSNPN, CDR2 SVGIG (reference sequence). This CDR3 comprises 10 residues. Trimming took off 5 bases at V and 3 bases at J, with 4 bases between the two ends. The CDR3 nucleotides are TGTGCCTGGGCCGAAGAGACCCAGTACTTC. This codes for CAWAEETQYF.

Worth noting for this clone: A read error is the likely source, as a far larger clone sits one nucleotide away. Additional DNA sequences in this sample encode the identical CDR3. The rearrangement joins TRBV30 to TRBJ1-2; D remains ambiguous. Deletions cut 1 base from V and 8 bases from J, with 14 bases between. Germline-derived CDR1 and CDR2 are GTSNPN and SVGIG (reference sequence). This CDR3 has 13 residues. The CDR3 loop reads CAWSADRVKGYTF. DNA of the CDR3: TGTGCCTGGAGTGCGGATAGGGTAAAAGGCTACACCTTC.

This rearrangement joins TRBV2 to TRBJ1-2, with unresolved D. Germline V CDR1 and CDR2: SNHLY, FYNNEI. This CDR3 region has 14 residues. Trimming removed 6 bases from V and 0 bases from J, with 11 bases in between. Written as DNA, the CDR3 is TGTGCCAGCAGCGAGTTAGTGACTAACTATGGCTACACCTTC. This sequence encodes CASSELVTNYGYTF.

The rearrangement links TRBV28 to TRBJ2-1; 13 bases align to TRBD2. Per germline, CDR1 MDHEN and CDR2 SYDVKM. V was pared by 5 bases and J by 8 bases, with 9 bases of the junction left unmatched. The CDR3 has 16 amino acids. The CDR3 coding sequence is TGTGCCAGCAGTCCCCAAGGACTAGCGGGAGCCTATGAGCAGTTCTTC. Its protein product is CASSPQGLAGAYEQFF.

The rearrangement links TRBV28 to TRBJ2-2; 9 nucleotides align to TRBD2. Trimming removed 2 bases from V and 7 bases from J; junction bases left unmatched: 5. Germline V gene data show CDR1 as MDHEN and CDR2 as SYDVKM. This CDR3 is 15 amino acids long. The CDR3 DNA follows: TGTGCCAGCAGTTTACCGCGGGAGGGGGTCGGGGAGCTGTTTTTT. Its protein is CASSLPREGVGELFF.

This clone was picked up one time. The V and J genes are TRBV6-5 and TRBJ2-5, with D unresolved. The CDR3 runs 15 residues. Germline lookup yields CDR1 MNHEY and CDR2 SVGAGI. Trimming left V 0 bases short and J 0 bases short, with 8 bases between. The CDR3 DNA reads TGTGCCAGCAGTTACTCGAACGGGTACCAAGAGACCCAGTACTTC. Protein sequence: CASSYSNGYQETQYF.

V usage is TRBV7-6 and J usage is TRBJ2-1; perhaps D is TRBD1 or TRBD2 (5 bases each). V lost 2 bases and J 8 bases, leaving 16 bases between the germline ends. The CDR3 covers 15 residues. Looked up from germline, CDR1 is SGHVS and CDR2 is FNYEAQ. Written as DNA, the CDR3 is TGTGCCAGCAGCTTATTCCCAAGCCTGGGGGATGAGCAGTTCTTC. As protein: CASSLFPSLGDEQFF.

The chain recombines TRBV5-1 with TRBJ2-1, with D uncertain. There are 15 residues in the CDR3. V shed 4 bases and J shed 5 bases, with 16 bases lying between them. The V gene's germline CDR1 is SGHRS and CDR2 YFSETQ. CDR3 loop: CASSRRTEGNNEQFF. The CDR3 bases are TGCGCCAGCAGCAGGCGGACGGAAGGCAACAATGAGCAGTTCTTC.

The gene calls are TRBV5-4 and TRBJ1-3, with D unresolved. CDR1 is SGHNT, CDR2 YYREEE, per germline (reference sequence). Between the trimmed V and J ends, which lost 0 bases and 0 bases, there was a span of 7 bases. This CDR3 region has 15 residues. The CDR3 DNA reads as TGTGCCAGCAGCTTGGTAGGGCCCTCTGGAAACACCATATATTTT. As protein: CASSLVGPSGNTIYF.

Only one count was recorded for this clone. The J gene is TRBJ1-1, the V gene TRBV18; no definite D call. The CDR3 extends over 13 amino acids. The V end was cut by 0 bases, the J end by 6 bases, with 8 bases between. The germline V gene encodes CDR1 KGHSH and CDR2 LQKENI. The CDR3 DNA reads TGTGCCAGCTCACCACCGGATGTGGCTGAAGCTTTCTTT. Amino acid sequence: CASSPPDVAEAFF.

Sample share makes this clone medium-sized (0.01 to 0.1%). The chain recombines TRBV14 with TRBJ1-3, with no clear D. From germline, CDR1 is SGHDN and CDR2 FVKESK. Between the trimmed V and J ends, which lost 0 bases and 0 bases, there was a span of 9 bases. This CDR3 contains 16 residues. For the CDR3, the DNA is TGTGCCAGCAGCCAAGAATTGCAGAGCTCTGGAAACACCATATATTTT. It translates to CASSQELQSSGNTIYF. Drawing the rest from reference TRBV14 and TRBJ1-3, the complete variable domain is EAGVTQFPSHSVIEKGQTVTLRCDPISGHDNLYWYRRVMGKEIKFLLHFVKESKQDESGMPNNRFLAERTGGTYSTLKVQPAELEDSGVYFCASSQELQSSGNTIYFGEGSWLTVV.

Worth noting for this clone: The junction shows a germline mismatch at one end, possibly a read error. This chain connects TRBV7-9 to TRBJ2-1; 9 bases match TRBD2. In germline, CDR1 is SEHNR, CDR2 FQNEAQ (reference sequence). The CDR3 totals 13 residues. The DNA for the CDR3 is TGTGCCAGCGGCTTGGCGGGAGGGAATGAGCAGTTCTTC. Residues: CASGLAGGNEQFF.

The CDR3 sequence is CASSGIYNEQFF. The DNA of the CDR3 is TGTGCCAGCAGTGGAATATACAATGAGCAGTTCTTC. This chain connects TRBV28 to TRBJ2-1; D gene unclear. Between the trimmed V and J ends, which lost 5 bases and 4 bases, there was a span of 6 bases. The CDR3 spans 12 residues. The germline V gene encodes CDR1 MDHEN and CDR2 SYDVKM.